This T cell receptor beta chain derives from a study of cytotoxic CD8 clonotypes in ibrutinib-treated CLL. Study context: In all, more than ten patients were relapsed/refractory, fewer than 16 were treatment-naive and 17 to 18 were IGHV unmutated. Timing of response sample collection was a median approximately eleven months after treatment start, with a range of 6 to 36.

Of note for this clone: Its antigen is not known.

Investigators sought sequencing depths of between 1 in 200,000 and 1 in 1 million T cells. Here immunoSEQ multiplex PCR was the method, and the copy in TCRdb shows in-frame clones only, minus some. The profile shows just over 200,000 clones, roughly three quarters of them singletons. Germline V gene lookup returns CDR1 SGHRS and CDR2 YFSETQ. The germline V and J ends were trimmed by 0 bases and 3 bases, with 12 bases remaining between them. The CDR3 extends over 15 amino acids. Notes on the study in general: Researchers report that baseline clonality outpaced age-matched healthy donors and tracked circulating CD8+ T-cell counts.

The specimen was PBMCs, collected after 12 months of ibrutinib treatment. This sequence was found in a human donor with chronic lymphocytic leukemia. The chain combines TRBV5-1 with TRBJ1-1; no clear D. The CDR3 nucleotides are TGCGCCAGCAGCTTGGGTTATGGGGAGGACACTGAAGCTTTCTTT. It encodes CASSLGYGEDTEAFF.